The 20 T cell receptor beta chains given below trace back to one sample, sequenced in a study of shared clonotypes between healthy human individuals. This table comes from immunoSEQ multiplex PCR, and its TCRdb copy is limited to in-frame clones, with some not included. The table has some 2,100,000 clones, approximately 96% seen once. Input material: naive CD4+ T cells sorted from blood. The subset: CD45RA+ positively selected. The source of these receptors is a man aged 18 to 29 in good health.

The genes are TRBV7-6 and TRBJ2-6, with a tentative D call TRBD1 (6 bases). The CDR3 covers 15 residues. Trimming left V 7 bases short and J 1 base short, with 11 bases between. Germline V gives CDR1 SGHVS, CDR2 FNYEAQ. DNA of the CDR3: TGTGCCAGCACCAAACAGGGATCTGGGGCCAACGTCCTGACTTTC. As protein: CASTKQGSGANVLTF.

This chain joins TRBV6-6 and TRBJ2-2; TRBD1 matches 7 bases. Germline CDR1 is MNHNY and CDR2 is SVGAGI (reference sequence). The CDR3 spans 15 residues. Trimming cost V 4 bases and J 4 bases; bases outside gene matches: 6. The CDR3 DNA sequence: TGTGCCAGCAGTTCGGGCAGGGGGAGCACCGGGGAGCTGTTTTTT. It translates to CASSSGRGSTGELFF.

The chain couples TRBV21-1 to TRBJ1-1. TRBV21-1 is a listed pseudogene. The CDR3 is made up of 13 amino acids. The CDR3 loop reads CASSKTAGFEAFF. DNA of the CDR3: TGTGCCAGCAGCAAGACAGCGGGGTTCGAAGCTTTCTTT.

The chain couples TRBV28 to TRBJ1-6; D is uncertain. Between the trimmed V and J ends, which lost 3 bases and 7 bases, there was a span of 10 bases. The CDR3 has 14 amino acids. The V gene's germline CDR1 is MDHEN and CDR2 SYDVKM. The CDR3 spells CASSFDKINSPLHF. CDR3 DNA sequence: TGTGCCAGCAGTTTTGACAAAATAAATTCACCCCTCCACTTT.

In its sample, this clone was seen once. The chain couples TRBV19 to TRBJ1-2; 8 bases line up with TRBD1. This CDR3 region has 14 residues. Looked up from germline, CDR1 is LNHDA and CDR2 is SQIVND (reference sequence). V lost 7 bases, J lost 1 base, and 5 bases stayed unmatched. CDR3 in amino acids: CASNQQGDNYGYTF. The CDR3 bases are TGTGCCAGTAACCAACAGGGGGATAACTATGGCTACACCTTC.

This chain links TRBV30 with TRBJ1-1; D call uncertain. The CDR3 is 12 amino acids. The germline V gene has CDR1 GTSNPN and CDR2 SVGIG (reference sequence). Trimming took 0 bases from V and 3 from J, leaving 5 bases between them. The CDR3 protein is CAWSVADTEAFF. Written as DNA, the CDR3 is TGTGCCTGGAGTGTAGCGGACACTGAAGCTTTCTTT.

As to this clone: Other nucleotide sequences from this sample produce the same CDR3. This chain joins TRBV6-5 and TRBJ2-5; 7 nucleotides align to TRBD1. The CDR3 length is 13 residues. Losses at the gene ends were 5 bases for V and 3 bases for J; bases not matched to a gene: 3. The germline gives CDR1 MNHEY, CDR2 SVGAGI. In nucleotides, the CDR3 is TGTGCCAGCAGTCGGGACAGAGAAGAGACCCAGTACTTC. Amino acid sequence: CASSRDREETQYF.

This CDR3 reads CAISLNEPPTDTQYF. CDR3 coding DNA: TGTGCCATCAGCCTCAACGAACCCCCTACAGATACGCAGTATTTT. This chain connects TRBV10-3 to TRBJ2-3; D is unclear. CDR3 length equals 15 residues. Germline CDR1 and CDR2: ENHRY and SYGVKD. V dropped 6 bases and J dropped 3 bases, with 16 bases sitting between them.

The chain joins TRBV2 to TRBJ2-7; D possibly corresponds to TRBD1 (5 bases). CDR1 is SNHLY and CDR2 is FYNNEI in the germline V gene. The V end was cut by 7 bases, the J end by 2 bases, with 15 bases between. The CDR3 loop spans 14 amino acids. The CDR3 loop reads CASTVQQATYEQYF. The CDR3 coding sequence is TGTGCCAGCACAGTGCAACAGGCCACCTACGAGCAGTACTTC.

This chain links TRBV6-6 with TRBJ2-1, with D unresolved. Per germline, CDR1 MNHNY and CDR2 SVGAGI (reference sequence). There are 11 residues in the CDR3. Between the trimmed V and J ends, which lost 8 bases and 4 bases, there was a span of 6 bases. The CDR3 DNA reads TGTGCCAGCGGGCCTTACAATGAGCAGTTCTTC. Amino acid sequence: CASGPYNEQFF.

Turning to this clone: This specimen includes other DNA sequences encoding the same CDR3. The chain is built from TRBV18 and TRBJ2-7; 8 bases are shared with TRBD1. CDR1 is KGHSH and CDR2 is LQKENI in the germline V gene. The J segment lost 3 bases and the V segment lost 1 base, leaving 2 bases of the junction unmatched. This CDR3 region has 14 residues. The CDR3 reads CASSPQGQGYEQYF. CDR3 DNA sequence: TGTGCCAGCTCACCACAAGGACAGGGCTACGAGCAGTACTTC.

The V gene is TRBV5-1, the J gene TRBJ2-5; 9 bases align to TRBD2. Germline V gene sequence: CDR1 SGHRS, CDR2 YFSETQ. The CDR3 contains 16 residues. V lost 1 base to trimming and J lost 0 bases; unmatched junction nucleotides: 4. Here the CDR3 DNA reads TGCGCCAGCAGCTTGTTGTTAGCGGGGGACCAAGAGACCCAGTACTTC. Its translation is CASSLLLAGDQETQYF.

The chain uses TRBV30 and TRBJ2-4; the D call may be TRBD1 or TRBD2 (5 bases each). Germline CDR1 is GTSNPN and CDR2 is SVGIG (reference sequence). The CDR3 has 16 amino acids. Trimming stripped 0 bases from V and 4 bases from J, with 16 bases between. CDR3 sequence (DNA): TGTGCCTGGAGTGTATCTCTAGCAGGGAAGAAAAACATTCAGTACTTC. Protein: CAWSVSLAGKKNIQYF.

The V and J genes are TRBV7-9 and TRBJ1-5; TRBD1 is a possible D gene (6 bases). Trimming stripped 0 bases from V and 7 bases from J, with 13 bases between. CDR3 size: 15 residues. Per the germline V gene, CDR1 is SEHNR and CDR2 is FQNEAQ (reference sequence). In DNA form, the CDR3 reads TGTGCCAGCAGCTTAGCCGGAGGGCAGGGGCAGCCCCAGCATTTT. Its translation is CASSLAGGQGQPQHF.

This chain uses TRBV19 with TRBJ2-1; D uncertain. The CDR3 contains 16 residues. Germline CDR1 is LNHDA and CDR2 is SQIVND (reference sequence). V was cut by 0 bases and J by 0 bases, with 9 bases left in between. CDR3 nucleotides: TGTGCCAGTAGTATAGAGGGCAAAAGCTCCTACAATGAGCAGTTCTTC. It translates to CASSIEGKSSYNEQFF.

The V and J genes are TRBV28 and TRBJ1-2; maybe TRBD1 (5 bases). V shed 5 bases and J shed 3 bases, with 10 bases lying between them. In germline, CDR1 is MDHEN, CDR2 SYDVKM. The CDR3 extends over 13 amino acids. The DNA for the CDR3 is TGTGCCAGCAGTCGGGACGCATACTATGGCTACACCTTC. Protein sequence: CASSRDAYYGYTF.

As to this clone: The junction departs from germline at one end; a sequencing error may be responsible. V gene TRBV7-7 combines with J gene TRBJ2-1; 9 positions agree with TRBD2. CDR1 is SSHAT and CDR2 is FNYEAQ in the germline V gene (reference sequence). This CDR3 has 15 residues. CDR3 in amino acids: CASSLSGSSYNEQFF. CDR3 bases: TGTGCTAGCAGCCTTAGCGGGAGCTCCTACAATGAGCAGTTCTTC.

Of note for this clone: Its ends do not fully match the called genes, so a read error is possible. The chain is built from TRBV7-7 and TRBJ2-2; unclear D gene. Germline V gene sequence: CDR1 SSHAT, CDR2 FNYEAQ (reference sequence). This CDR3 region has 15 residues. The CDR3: CASSPELWNTGELFF. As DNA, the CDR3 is TGTGCTAGCAGCCCGGAGTTGTGGAACACCGGGGAGCTGTTTTTT.

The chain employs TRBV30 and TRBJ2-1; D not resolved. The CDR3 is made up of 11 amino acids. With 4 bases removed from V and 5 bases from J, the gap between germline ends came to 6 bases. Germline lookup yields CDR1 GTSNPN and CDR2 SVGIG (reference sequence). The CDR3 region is CAWTLNNEQFF. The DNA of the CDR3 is TGTGCCTGGACCCTCAACAATGAGCAGTTCTTC.

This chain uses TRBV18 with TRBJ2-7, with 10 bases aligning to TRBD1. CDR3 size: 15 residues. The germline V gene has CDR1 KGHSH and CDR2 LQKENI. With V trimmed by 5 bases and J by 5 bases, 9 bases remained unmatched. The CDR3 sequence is CASSGWGQGHNEQYF. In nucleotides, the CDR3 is TGTGCCAGCTCAGGGTGGGGACAGGGGCACAACGAGCAGTACTTC.